A single sample is the source of the 25 T cell receptor beta chains below, sequenced in a study of T-cell reconstitution after alpha-beta-depleted transplantation in children. Using unique molecular identifiers, the investigators prepared the TCRbeta library. One entry per CDR3 protein, called by TCRdb with MiXCR from the PCR reads. The data show 97,000 or so distinct CDR3 sequences, with 4.5% to 7.5% seen just once and around 5.6% held by the top ten. Sample: PBMCs, mostly from graft donor cells, taken 60 days after TCRalphabeta/CD19-depleted stem cell transplant. The receptor source for this set is a female patient between 2 and 15 years old who had a stem cell transplant for Fanconi anemia, so the T cells may come from the graft donor.

The chain employs TRBV25-1 and TRBJ2-1; 9 bases line up with TRBD2. Germline CDR1 MGHDK, CDR2 SYGVNS. After removal of 4 bases from V and 2 bases from J, the junction contained 9 bases not matched to a gene. The CDR3 covers 17 residues. The chain's CDR3 is CASSVLGGRAPYNEQFF. The CDR3 nucleotides are TGTGCCAGCAGTGTCCTCGGCGGGAGGGCCCCCTACAATGAGCAGTTCTTC.

This clonotype was recorded at least ten times. The rearrangement joins TRBV7-9 to TRBJ2-3; perhaps TRBD2 as D (5 bases). The germline V and J ends were trimmed by 6 bases and 2 bases, with 15 bases remaining between them. Germline V gene sequence: CDR1 SEHNR, CDR2 FQNEAQ (reference sequence). This CDR3 has 15 residues. The CDR3 DNA follows: TGTGCCAGCAGGATCGGGGTTTCATTCACAGATACGCAGTATTTT. Its protein is CASRIGVSFTDTQYF.

The rearrangement joins TRBV4-2 to TRBJ1-3; D might be TRBD1 (5 bases). With 2 bases removed from V and 2 bases from J, the gap between germline ends came to 13 bases. The CDR3 spans 16 residues. The germline CDR1 and CDR2 sequences are LGHNA and YNFKEQ. CDR3 loop: CASSQLRGIAGNTIYF. The CDR3 nucleotides are TGTGCCAGCAGCCAACTAAGGGGTATCGCTGGAAACACCATATATTTT.

This clonotype was seen many times. The genes are TRBV6-5 and TRBJ2-7; a weak D match, TRBD1 (6 bases). Germline V gives CDR1 MNHEY, CDR2 SVGAGI. The CDR3 spans 16 residues. V was trimmed by 0 bases and J by 3 bases, leaving 15 bases between them. This chain's CDR3 is CASSYSTGGQSYEQYF. The CDR3 nucleotides are TGTGCCAGCAGTTACTCGACCGGCGGACAGAGCTACGAGCAGTACTTC.

The chain recombines TRBV18 with TRBJ2-1, with TRBD2 identical over 7 bases. The germline V gene has CDR1 KGHSH and CDR2 LQKENI. The CDR3 length is 12 residues. The CDR3 coding sequence is TGTGGGAGCGGGGTGATGCGCAATGAGCAGTTCTTC. Translated: CGSGVMRNEQFF.

This clonotype has at least ten counts. This chain uses TRBV29-1 with TRBJ2-1; TRBD1 agrees at 7 bases. The germline CDR1 and CDR2 sequences are SQVTM and ANQGSEA. The J segment lost 0 bases and the V segment lost 6 bases, leaving 5 bases of the junction unmatched. This CDR3 is 14 amino acids long. For the CDR3, the DNA is TGCAGCGTCAGATACAGGGGCTCCTACAATGAGCAGTTCTTC. Translation: CSVRYRGSYNEQFF.

The chain joins TRBV18 to TRBJ1-2; 7 bases fit TRBD1. There are 15 residues in the CDR3. Germline V gives CDR1 KGHSH, CDR2 LQKENI. J lost 3 bases, V lost 4 bases, and 8 bases had no gene match. Here the CDR3 DNA reads TGTGCCAGCTCACTGTTCACAGGGGTGGACTATGGCTACACCTTC. This encodes CASSLFTGVDYGYTF. The full variable domain, in which reference TRBV18 and TRBJ1-2 provide the parts outside the CDR3, is NAGVMQNPRHLVRRRGQEARLRCSPMKGHSHVYWYRQLPEEGLKFMVYLQKENIIDESGMPKERFSAEFPKEGPSILRIQQVVRGDSAAYFCASSLFTGVDYGYTFGSGTRLTVV.

A note on this clonotype: One end of the junction is discordant with germline, which a read error may explain. The chain couples TRBV12-3 or TRBV12-4 to TRBJ2-5, with TRBD2 matching 13 bases. The CDR3 covers 18 residues. The CDR3 reads CASSYILAGGLSQDTQYF. The CDR3 DNA reads as TGTGCCAGCAGTTATATACTAGCGGGGGGGCTAAGCCAAGATACCCAGTACTTC.

This clonotype appeared many times. The chain carries TRBV12-3 or TRBV12-4 and TRBJ2-7; TRBD2 aligns across 9 bases. The CDR3 covers 15 residues. V was pared by 6 bases and J by 0 bases, with 6 bases of the junction left unmatched. The CDR3 protein is CASSLTSGASYEQYF. The CDR3 nucleotides are TGTGCCAGCAGCCTGACTAGCGGAGCCTCCTACGAGCAGTACTTC.

This clonotype was recorded many times. The chain combines TRBV19 with TRBJ2-1; possible D gene TRBD2, 6 bases. Germline-derived CDR1 and CDR2 are LNHDA and SQIVND (reference sequence). V was pared by 7 bases and J by 0 bases, with 13 bases between. This CDR3 is 15 amino acids long. This CDR3 is CASKASGVSYNEQFF. DNA for the CDR3: TGTGCCAGTAAGGCCTCGGGAGTCTCCTACAATGAGCAGTTCTTC.

This clonotype was observed many times. This chain links TRBV11-1 with TRBJ2-7; 8 bases are shared with TRBD1. The CDR3 contains 18 residues. Trimming at V came to 7 bases and at J to 3 bases, leaving 20 bases not matched to a gene. The germline gives CDR1 SGHAT, CDR2 FQDESV (reference sequence). The CDR3: CASTLSVGSGQGSYEQYF. CDR3 nucleotides: TGTGCCAGCACTTTGTCCGTGGGCTCAGGACAGGGTAGCTACGAGCAGTACTTC.

This clonotype is deemed medium-sized (0.01 to 0.1%). The chain employs TRBV29-1 and TRBJ1-2; 10 positions agree with TRBD1. Germline V gene lookup returns CDR1 SQVTM and CDR2 ANQGSEA. The CDR3 length is 13 residues. V trimming: 4 bases; J trimming: 8 bases; junction bases outside the gene matches: 7. The CDR3 DNA reads TGCAGCGTTGCTCGGACAGGGGGGAAAGGCTACACCTTC. This sequence encodes CSVARTGGKGYTF.

This clonotype showed up many times. V and J are TRBV4-2 and TRBJ2-5; 11 bases agree with TRBD2. This CDR3 is built from 14 residues. The ends lost 4 bases at V and 4 bases at J; junction bases unmatched: 2. Germline CDR1 and CDR2: LGHNA and YNFKEQ. CDR3 in amino acids: CASSRLAGGETQYF. The CDR3 DNA follows: TGTGCCAGCAGCCGCCTAGCGGGGGGAGAGACCCAGTACTTC.

This clonotype was picked up many times. The chain links TRBV12-3 or TRBV12-4 to TRBJ1-3, with D uncertain. Between the trimmed V and J ends, which lost 2 bases and 2 bases, there was a span of 10 bases. The CDR3 contains 15 residues. This chain's CDR3 is CASSLQTPAGNTIYF. The CDR3 DNA follows: TGTGCCAGCAGTTTACAGACGCCGGCTGGAAACACCATATATTTT.

In this sample, this clonotype turned up many times. The V gene is TRBV28, the J gene TRBJ1-1; D is undetermined. The CDR3 has 11 amino acids. The V end lost 3 bases, the J end lost 11 bases, and 10 bases lay between the germline ends. Germline loops: CDR1 MDHEN, CDR2 SYDVKM. CDR3 amino acids: CASSFSRGAFF. The CDR3 coding sequence is TGTGCCAGCAGTTTTTCCCGTGGTGCTTTCTTT.

The rearrangement uses TRBV7-8 and TRBJ2-7, with 9 positions matching TRBD1. This CDR3 is 16 amino acids long. V lost 5 bases and J lost 0; bases outside the gene matches: 8. Germline loops: CDR1 SGHVS, CDR2 FQNEAQ. CDR3 DNA: TGTGCCAGCAGCAAGCGACAGGGGGGAAGCTCCTACGAGCAGTACTTC. Its protein product is CASSKRQGGSSYEQYF. Together with reference TRBV7-8 and TRBJ2-7, the CDR3 gives the full variable domain: GAGVSQSPRYKVAKRGQDVALRCDPISGHVSLFWYQQALGQGPEFLTYFQNEAQLDKSGLPSDRFFAERPEGSVSTLKIQRTQQEDSAVYLCASSKRQGGSSYEQYFGPGTRLTVT.

This clonotype was observed at least ten times. The chain carries TRBV9 and TRBJ1-2, with D maybe TRBD1 (5 bases). The V end lost 0 bases, the J end lost 7 bases, and 10 bases lay between the germline ends. The CDR3 consists of 13 residues. Germline-derived CDR1 and CDR2 are SGDLS and YYNGEE. The CDR3 bases are TGTGCCAGCAGCGTAGTGGGGGGAGGTGGCTACACCTTC. Protein product: CASSVVGGGGYTF.

As for this clonotype: A much larger clone is a single base away; this may be a read error. J is TRBJ2-3 and V is TRBV6-1; TRBD2 matches at 7 bases. Germline assignment: CDR1 MNHNS and CDR2 SASEGT. The V gene end was trimmed by 8 bases and the J gene end by 3 bases; junction bases not matched to a gene: 8. The CDR3 contains 14 residues. CDR3 sequence (DNA): TGTGCCAGCCGATGGGGGAGGGATACAGATACGCAGTATTTT. It yields the protein CASRWGRDTDTQYF.

This clonotype was picked up a small number of times. The gene calls are TRBV7-2 and TRBJ2-2; D call uncertain. The CDR3 extends over 13 amino acids. Germline V gene lookup returns CDR1 SGHTA and CDR2 FQGNSA. V lost 3 bases, J lost 4 bases, and 6 bases lay in between. The CDR3 reads CASSFRPTGELFF. The CDR3 region has the DNA TGTGCCAGCAGCTTCCGACCCACCGGGGAGCTGTTTTTT.

This clonotype was found many times. The gene calls are TRBV29-1 and TRBJ2-5; the D gene is possibly TRBD1 (5 bases). The CDR3 spans 13 residues. V was trimmed by 3 bases and J by 1 base, leaving 9 bases between them. Germline CDR1 reads SQVTM; CDR2 reads ANQGSEA. This CDR3 reads CSVERTGQETQYF. The CDR3 DNA reads as TGCAGCGTTGAGAGAACAGGCCAAGAGACCCAGTACTTC.

V is TRBV7-9 and J is TRBJ2-7; TRBD2 aligns across 12 bases. The CDR3 is 17 amino acids. Unmatched junction bases numbered 7, after V lost 3 bases and J lost 1 base. The germline CDR1 and CDR2 sequences are SEHNR and FQNEAQ (reference sequence). This CDR3 is CASSLGATSGRSYEQYF. CDR3 coding DNA: TGTGCCAGCAGCTTGGGAGCTACTAGCGGGAGGTCCTACGAGCAGTACTTC.

This clonotype was observed many times. The rearrangement joins TRBV11-2 to TRBJ2-7; 9 nucleotides match TRBD1. V shed 4 bases, J shed 4 bases, and the junction held 17 bases outside the gene matches. The CDR3 length is 18 residues. CDR1 SGHAT and CDR2 FQNNGV come from the germline V gene. CDR3 in DNA: TGTGCCAGCAGCTACTATTTACAGGGGGCGGATATGGGATACGAGCAGTACTTC. It is translated as CASSYYLQGADMGYEQYF.

This clonotype appeared many times. The chain joins TRBV9 to TRBJ2-3, with 7 bases identical to TRBD2. This CDR3 has 14 residues. Trimming cost V 2 bases and J 3 bases; bases outside gene matches: 3. Germline CDR1 and CDR2: SGDLS and YYNGEE. The CDR3 region has the DNA TGTGCCAGCAGCGTTCATAGCGGGACAGATACGCAGTATTTT. Translated, it gives CASSVHSGTDTQYF.

This clonotype was counted between two and nine times. CDR3 nucleotides: TGTGCCAGCAGTGACTACGCGAACACCGGGGAGCTGTTTTTT. Translating it yields CASSDYANTGELFF. V usage is TRBV6-4 and J usage is TRBJ2-2; D not resolved. The CDR3 is 14 residues long. Trimming took off 1 base at V and 0 bases at J, with 3 bases between the two ends. Germline CDR1 and CDR2: MRHNA and SNTAGT.

This clonotype was observed many times. This chain joins TRBV5-8 and TRBJ2-1; D might be TRBD1 (6 bases). Germline V gene lookup returns CDR1 SGHTS and CDR2 YDEGEE. Trimming shortened V by 4 bases and J by 8 bases, and 19 bases separated the two germline ends. The CDR3 runs 15 residues. The CDR3 DNA reads TGTGCCAGCAGCCTCCGACCGGGACAAAGGGATGAGCAGTTCTTC. The encoded protein is CASSLRPGQRDEQFF.